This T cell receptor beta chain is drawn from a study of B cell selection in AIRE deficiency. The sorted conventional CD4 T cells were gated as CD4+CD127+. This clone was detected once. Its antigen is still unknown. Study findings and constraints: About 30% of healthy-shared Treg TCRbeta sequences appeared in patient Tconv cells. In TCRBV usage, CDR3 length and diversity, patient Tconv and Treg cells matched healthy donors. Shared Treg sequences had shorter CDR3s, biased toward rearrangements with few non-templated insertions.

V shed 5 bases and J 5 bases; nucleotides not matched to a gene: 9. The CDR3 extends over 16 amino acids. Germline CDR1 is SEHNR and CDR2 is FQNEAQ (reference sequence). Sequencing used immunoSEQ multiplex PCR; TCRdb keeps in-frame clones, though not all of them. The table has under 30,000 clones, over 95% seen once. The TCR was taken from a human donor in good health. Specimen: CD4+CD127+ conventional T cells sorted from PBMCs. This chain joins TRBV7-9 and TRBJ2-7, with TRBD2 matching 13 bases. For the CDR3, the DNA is TGTGCCAGCAGCAAACCCCTTGGACTAGCGGGAGACGAGCAGTACTTC. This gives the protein CASSKPLGLAGDEQYF.